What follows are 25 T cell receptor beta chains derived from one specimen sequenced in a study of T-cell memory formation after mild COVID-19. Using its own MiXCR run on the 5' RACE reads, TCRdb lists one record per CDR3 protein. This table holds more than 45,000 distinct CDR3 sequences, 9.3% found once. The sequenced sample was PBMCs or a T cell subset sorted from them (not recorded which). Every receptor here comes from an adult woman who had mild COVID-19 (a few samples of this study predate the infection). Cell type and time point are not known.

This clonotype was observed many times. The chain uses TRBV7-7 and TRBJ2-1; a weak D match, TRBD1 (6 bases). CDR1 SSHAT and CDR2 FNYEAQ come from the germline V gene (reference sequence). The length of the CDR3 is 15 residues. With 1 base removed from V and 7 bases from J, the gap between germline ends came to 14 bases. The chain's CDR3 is CASSLVWAGANEQFF. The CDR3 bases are TGTGCCAGCAGCTTAGTGTGGGCAGGGGCAAATGAGCAGTTCTTC.

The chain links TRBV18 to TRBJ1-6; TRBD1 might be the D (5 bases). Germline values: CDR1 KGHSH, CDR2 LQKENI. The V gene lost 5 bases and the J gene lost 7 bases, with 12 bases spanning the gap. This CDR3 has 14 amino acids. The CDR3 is CASSGDRKNSPLHF. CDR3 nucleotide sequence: TGTGCCAGCTCAGGGGACCGTAAAAATTCACCCCTCCACTTT.

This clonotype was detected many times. The CDR3 DNA is TGTGCCTGGAGTCCGGGAGTAAATAGCAATCAGCCCCAGCATTTT. Translation: CAWSPGVNSNQPQHF. The V call is TRBV30, the J call TRBJ1-5; D is unresolved. The CDR3 runs 15 residues. Germline V gene sequence: CDR1 GTSNPN, CDR2 SVGIG (reference sequence). Trimming left V 2 bases short and J 0 bases short, with 11 bases between.

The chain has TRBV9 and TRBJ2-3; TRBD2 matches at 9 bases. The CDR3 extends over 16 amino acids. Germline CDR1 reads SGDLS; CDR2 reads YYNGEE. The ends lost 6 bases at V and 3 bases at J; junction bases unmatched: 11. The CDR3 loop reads CASTTTGSGRTDTQYF. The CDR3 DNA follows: TGTGCCAGCACCACTACAGGAAGCGGGAGGACAGATACGCAGTATTTT. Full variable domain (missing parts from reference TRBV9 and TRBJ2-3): DSGVTQTPKHLITATGQRVTLRCSPRSGDLSVYWYQQSLDQGLQFLIQYYNGEERAKGNILERFSAQQFPDLHSELNLSSLELGDSALYFCASTTTGSGRTDTQYFGPGTRLTVL.

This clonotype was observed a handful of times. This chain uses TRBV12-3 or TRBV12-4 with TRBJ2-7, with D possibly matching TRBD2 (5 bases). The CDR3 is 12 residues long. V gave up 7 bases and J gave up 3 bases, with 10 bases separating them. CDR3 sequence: CASKRENYEQYF. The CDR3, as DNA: TGTGCCAGCAAACGGGAAAACTACGAGCAGTACTTC.

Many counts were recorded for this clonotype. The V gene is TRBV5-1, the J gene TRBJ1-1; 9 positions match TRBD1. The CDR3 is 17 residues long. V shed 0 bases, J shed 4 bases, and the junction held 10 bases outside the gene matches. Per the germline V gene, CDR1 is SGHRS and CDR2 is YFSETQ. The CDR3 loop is CASSLEPQGARATEAFF. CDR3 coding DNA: TGCGCCAGCAGCTTGGAACCACAGGGGGCGCGGGCCACTGAAGCTTTCTTT. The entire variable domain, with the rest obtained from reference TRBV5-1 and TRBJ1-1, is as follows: KAGVTQTPRYLIKTRGQQVTLSCSPISGHRSVSWYQQTPGQGLQFLFEYFSETQRNKGNFPGRFSGRQFSNSRSEMNVSTLELGDSALYLCASSLEPQGARATEAFFGQGTRLTVV.

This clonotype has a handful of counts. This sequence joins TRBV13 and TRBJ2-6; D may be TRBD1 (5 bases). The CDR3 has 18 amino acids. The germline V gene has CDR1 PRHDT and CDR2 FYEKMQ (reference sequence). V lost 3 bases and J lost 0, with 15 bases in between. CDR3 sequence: CASSFPTGVSSGANVLTF. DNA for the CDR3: TGTGCCAGCAGCTTTCCCACAGGCGTAAGCTCTGGGGCCAACGTCCTGACTTTC.

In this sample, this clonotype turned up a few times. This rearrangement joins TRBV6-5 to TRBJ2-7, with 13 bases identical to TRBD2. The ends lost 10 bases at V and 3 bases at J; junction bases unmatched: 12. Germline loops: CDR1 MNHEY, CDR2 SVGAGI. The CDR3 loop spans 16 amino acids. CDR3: CATAPRTSGSLYEQYF. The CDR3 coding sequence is TGTGCCACCGCCCCTCGGACTAGCGGGAGTCTCTACGAGCAGTACTTC.

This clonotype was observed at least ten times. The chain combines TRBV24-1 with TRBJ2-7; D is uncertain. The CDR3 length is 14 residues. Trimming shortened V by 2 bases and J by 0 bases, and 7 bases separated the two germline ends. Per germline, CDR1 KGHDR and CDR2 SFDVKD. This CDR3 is CATSDSQVSYEQYF. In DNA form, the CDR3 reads TGTGCCACCAGTGATTCCCAGGTCTCCTACGAGCAGTACTTC.

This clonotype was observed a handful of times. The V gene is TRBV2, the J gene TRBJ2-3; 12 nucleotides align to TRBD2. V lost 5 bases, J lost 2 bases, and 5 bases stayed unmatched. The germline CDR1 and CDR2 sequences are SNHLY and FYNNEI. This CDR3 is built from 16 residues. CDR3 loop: CASSLGLAGITDTQYF. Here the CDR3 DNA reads TGTGCCAGCAGTCTAGGACTAGCGGGGATCACAGATACGCAGTATTTT.

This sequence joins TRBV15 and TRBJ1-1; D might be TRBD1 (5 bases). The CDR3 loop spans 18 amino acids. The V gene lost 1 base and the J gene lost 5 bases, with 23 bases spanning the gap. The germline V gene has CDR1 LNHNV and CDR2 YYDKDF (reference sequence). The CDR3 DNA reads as TGTGCCACCAGCAGAGGAGTGGACAAGAAAAGGGTTGGGACTGAAGCTTTCTTT. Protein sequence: CATSRGVDKKRVGTEAFF.

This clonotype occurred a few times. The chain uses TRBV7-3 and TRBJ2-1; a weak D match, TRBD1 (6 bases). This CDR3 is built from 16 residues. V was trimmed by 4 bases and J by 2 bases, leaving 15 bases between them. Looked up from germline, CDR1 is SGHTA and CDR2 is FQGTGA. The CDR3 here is CASSSQGGPAYNEQFF. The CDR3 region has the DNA TGTGCCAGCAGCTCCCAAGGGGGACCGGCCTACAATGAGCAGTTCTTC.

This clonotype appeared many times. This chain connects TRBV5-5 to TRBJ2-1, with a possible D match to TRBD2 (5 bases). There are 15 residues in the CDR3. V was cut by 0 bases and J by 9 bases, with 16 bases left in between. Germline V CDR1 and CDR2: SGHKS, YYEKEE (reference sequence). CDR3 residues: CASSLEVAGLREQFF. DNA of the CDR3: TGTGCCAGCAGCTTGGAAGTCGCCGGACTCCGTGAGCAGTTCTTC.

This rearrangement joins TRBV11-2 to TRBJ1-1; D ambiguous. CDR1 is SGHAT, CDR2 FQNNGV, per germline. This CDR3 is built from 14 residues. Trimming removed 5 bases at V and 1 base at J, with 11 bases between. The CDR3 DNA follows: TGTGCCAGCAGCCGACCAACCCGGAACACTGAAGCTTTCTTT. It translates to CASSRPTRNTEAFF. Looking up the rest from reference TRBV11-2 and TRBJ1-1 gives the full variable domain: EAGVAQSPRYKIIEKRQSVAFWCNPISGHATLYWYQQILGQGPKLLIQFQNNGVVDDSQLPKDRFSAERLKGVDSTLKIQPAKLEDSAVYLCASSRPTRNTEAFFGQGTRLTVV.

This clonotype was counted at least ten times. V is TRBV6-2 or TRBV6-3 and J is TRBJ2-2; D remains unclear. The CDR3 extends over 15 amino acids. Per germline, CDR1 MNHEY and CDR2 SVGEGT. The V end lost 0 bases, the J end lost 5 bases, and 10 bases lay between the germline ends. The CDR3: CASSYSGQTTGELFF. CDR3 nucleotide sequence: TGTGCCAGCAGTTACTCAGGGCAGACGACCGGGGAGCTGTTTTTT.

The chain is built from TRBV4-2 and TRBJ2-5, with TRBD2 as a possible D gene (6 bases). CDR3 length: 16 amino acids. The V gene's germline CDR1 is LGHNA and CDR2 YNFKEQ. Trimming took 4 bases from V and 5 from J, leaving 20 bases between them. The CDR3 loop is CASSRNAAGPGETQYF. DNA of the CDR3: TGTGCCAGCAGCCGAAACGCGGCGGGGCCTGGGGAGACCCAGTACTTC.

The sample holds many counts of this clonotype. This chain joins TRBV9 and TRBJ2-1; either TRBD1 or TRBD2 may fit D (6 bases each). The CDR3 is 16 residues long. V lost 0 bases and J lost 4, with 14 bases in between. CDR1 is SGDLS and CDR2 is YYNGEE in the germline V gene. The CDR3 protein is CASSVGGGGVYNEQFF. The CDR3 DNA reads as TGTGCCAGCAGCGTAGGTGGGGGCGGGGTATACAATGAGCAGTTCTTC.

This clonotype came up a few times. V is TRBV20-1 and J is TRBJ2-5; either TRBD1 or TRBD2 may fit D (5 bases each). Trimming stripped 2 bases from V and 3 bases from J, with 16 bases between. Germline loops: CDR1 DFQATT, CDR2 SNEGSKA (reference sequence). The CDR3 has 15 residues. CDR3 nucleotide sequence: TGCAGTGCTAGACCTCCGGGACGGGTGAAAGAGACCCAGTACTTC. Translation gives CSARPPGRVKETQYF.

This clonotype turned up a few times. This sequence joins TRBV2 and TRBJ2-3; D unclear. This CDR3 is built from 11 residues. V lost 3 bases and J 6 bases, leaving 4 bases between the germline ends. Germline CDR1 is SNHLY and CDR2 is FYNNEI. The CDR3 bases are TGTGCCAGCAGTGAGGTCGATACGCAGTATTTT. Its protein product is CASSEVDTQYF.

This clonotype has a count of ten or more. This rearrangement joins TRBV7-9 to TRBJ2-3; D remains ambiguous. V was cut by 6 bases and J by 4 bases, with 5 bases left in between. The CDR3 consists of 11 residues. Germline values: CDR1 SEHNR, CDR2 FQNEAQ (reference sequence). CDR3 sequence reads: CASSLSDTQYF. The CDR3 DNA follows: TGTGCCAGCAGTCTTTCAGATACGCAGTATTTT.

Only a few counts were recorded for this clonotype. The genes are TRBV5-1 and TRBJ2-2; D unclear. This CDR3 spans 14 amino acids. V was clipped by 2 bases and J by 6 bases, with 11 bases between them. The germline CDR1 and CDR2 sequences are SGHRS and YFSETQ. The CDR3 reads CASSLSGLAGELFF. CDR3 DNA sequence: TGCGCCAGCAGCTTATCAGGTTTGGCCGGGGAGCTGTTTTTT. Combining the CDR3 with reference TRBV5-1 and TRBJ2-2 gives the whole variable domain KAGVTQTPRYLIKTRGQQVTLSCSPISGHRSVSWYQQTPGQGLQFLFEYFSETQRNKGNFPGRFSGRQFSNSRSEMNVSTLELGDSALYLCASSLSGLAGELFFGEGSRLTVL.

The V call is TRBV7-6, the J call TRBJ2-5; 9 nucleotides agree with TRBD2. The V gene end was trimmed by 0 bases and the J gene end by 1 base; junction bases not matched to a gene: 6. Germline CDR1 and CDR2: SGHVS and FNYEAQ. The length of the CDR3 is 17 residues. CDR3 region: CASSLAGTSGSQETQYF. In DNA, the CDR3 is TGTGCCAGCAGCTTAGCCGGAACTAGCGGGTCCCAAGAGACCCAGTACTTC. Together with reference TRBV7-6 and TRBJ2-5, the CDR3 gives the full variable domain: GAGVSQSPRYKVTKRGQDVALRCDPISGHVSLYWYRQALGQGPEFLTYFNYEAQQDKSGLPNDRFSAERPEGSISTLTIQRTEQRDSAMYRCASSLAGTSGSQETQYFGPGTRLLVL.

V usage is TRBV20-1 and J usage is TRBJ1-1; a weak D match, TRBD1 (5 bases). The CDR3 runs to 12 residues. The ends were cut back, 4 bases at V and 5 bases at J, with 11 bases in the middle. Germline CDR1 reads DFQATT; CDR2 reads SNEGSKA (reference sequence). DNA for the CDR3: TGCAGTGCTAAGGGGTGGAAGACTGAAGCTTTCTTT. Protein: CSAKGWKTEAFF.

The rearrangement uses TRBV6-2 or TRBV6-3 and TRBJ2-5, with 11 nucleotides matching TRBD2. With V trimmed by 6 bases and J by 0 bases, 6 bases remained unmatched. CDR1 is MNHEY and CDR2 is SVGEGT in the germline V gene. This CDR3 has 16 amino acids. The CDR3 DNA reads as TGTGCCAGCAGACTCCTAGCGGGGGGCTACCAAGAGACCCAGTACTTC. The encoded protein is CASRLLAGGYQETQYF.

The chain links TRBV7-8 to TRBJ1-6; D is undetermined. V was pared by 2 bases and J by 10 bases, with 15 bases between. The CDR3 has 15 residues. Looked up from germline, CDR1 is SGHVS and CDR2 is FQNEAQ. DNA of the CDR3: TGTGCCAGCAGCTTAATCGCTCACGCTCAGTCACCCCTCCACTTT. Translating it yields CASSLIAHAQSPLHF. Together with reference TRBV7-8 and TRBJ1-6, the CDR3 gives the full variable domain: GAGVSQSPRYKVAKRGQDVALRCDPISGHVSLFWYQQALGQGPEFLTYFQNEAQLDKSGLPSDRFFAERPEGSVSTLKIQRTQQEDSAVYLCASSLIAHAQSPLHFGNGTRLTVT.